This TCR beta chain appears in the sequencing data of a study of T cells expressing NK-cell markers. Study overall: All TCR beta repertoires analysed originated from sorted CD3+CD56+NKG2C+, CD3+CD56+NKG2C- and CD3+CD56-NKG2C+ T cells. HCMV seropositivity characterized seven of the eight sequenced donors, and seronegativity one.

Study observations and caveats: The share of CD8+ T cells held by dominant NKG2C+ clonotypes was roughly 1.0-8% in about six donors. The study found these clonotypes also leading the CD3+CD56-NKG2C+ fraction in a few donors.

CDR3 length equals 15 residues. The germline V gene encodes CDR1 SGHRS and CDR2 YFSETQ. Comments on this clonotype: Its antigen is still unknown.

No DNA is given; TCRdb re-called the 5' RACE reads and lists each CDR3 protein once. The sample is made up of 400,000 to 450,000 distinct CDR3 sequences, and the top ten hold less than 7.5% of it. The sequenced sample was blood T cells: a sorted CD56 or NKG2C T cell subset, CD4+ or CD8+ T cells, or bulk PBMC T cells (not recorded which). The TCR was taken from a woman between 18 and 75 years old in good health. V usage is TRBV5-1 and J usage is TRBJ1-2; TCRdb proposes TRBD1, but this gene call is untestable without DNA. This chain's CDR3 is CASSAGQGGGYGYTF. Drawing the rest from reference TRBV5-1 and TRBJ1-2, the complete variable domain is KAGVTQTPRYLIKTRGQQVTLSCSPISGHRSVSWYQQTPGQGLQFLFEYFSETQRNKGNFPGRFSGRQFSNSRSEMNVSTLELGDSALYLCASSAGQGGGYGYTFGSGTRLTVV.